This TCR beta chain was identified in a study of response to subunit inactivated influenza vaccine (dated by TCRdb to the late 2010s). In the study overall: Deep quantitative profiling of the T cell receptor repertoire was used in the study to follow responses to a trivalent subunit inactivated influenza vaccine. General conclusions and limits of the study: The authors suggested that each seasonal influenza vaccination may recruit only a limited number of new T cells.

As regards this clonotype: Its antigen specificity is not known. It has no much larger one-base neighbor in the sample; base qualities were not kept.

The method behind the library was RT-PCR. Sequencing used an Illumina HiSeq 2500. The public reads were run again by TCRdb, first through fastp at Q25 and then through MiXCR, and only productive beta chains were kept. Each entry merges the rows of one CDR3 protein and shows their most common DNA and genes. Recorded for this sample are roughly 700,000 distinct CDR3 sequences; approximately 14% of them occurred a single time. The ten biggest clones cover roughly 10% of the sample. From its cysteine to its phenylalanine, the CDR3 spans 18 amino acids. Just the 54-base CDR3 DNA is kept, in frame starting at base 1. CDR1 is given as SGHAT and CDR2 as FQDESV, both from the germline V gene (reference sequence). At the junction V is shortened by 6 bases and J by 0 bases, with 21 bases in between.

The source of this sequence is a man aged 50 or older who received an inactivated influenza vaccine. Donor details come from another sample of the same person, matched by shared clones. The sample in question was PBMCs from blood, obtained about 12 days after vaccination. The rearranged segments are TRBV11-1 and TRBJ2-1; the D segment could be TRBD2, given 5 matching bases. The CDR3 reads CASRPTYRTLRSYNEQFF. The DNA sequence is given as TGTGCCAGCAGACCTACATACCGGACTCTCCGCTCCTACAATGAGCAGTTCTTC.